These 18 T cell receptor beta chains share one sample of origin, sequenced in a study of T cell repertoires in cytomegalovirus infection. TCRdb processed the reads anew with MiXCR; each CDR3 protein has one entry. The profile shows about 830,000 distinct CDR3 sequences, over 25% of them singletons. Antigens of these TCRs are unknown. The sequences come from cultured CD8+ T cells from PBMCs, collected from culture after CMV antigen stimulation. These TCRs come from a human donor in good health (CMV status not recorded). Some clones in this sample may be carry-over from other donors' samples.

The CDR3 sequence: CASSLGAVQFF. The DNA of the CDR3 is TGTGCCAGCAGCTTAGGAGCGGTGCAGTTCTTC. This sequence joins TRBV7-9 and TRBJ2-1, with D perhaps matching TRBD2 (5 bases). The CDR3 covers 11 residues. CDR1 is SEHNR and CDR2 is FQNEAQ in the germline V gene (reference sequence). The ends were cut back, 1 base at V and 12 bases at J, with 7 bases in the middle.

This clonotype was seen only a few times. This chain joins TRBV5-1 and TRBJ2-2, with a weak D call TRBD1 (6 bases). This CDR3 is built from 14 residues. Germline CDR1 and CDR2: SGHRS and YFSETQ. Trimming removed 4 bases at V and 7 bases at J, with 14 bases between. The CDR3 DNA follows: TGCGCCAGCAGCCAACAGGGTATTGACGGGGAGCTGTTTTTT. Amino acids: CASSQQGIDGELFF.

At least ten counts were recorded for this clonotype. CDR3: CASSQRLAGTGELFF. CDR3 DNA sequence: TGTGCCAGCAGCCAAAGGCTAGCGGGGACCGGGGAGCTGTTTTTT. The rearrangement links TRBV7-9 to TRBJ2-2; TRBD2 agrees at 9 bases. Per germline, CDR1 SEHNR and CDR2 FQNEAQ (reference sequence). CDR3 size: 15 residues. With 5 bases clipped from V and 5 bases from J, the junction kept 6 bases outside the gene matches. Filled out from reference TRBV7-9 and TRBJ2-2, the complete variable domain reads DTGVSQNPRHKITKRGQNVTFRCDPISEHNRLYWYRQTLGQGPEFLTYFQNEAQLEKSRLLSDRFSAERPKGSFSTLEIQRTEQGDSAMYLCASSQRLAGTGELFFGEGSRLTVL.

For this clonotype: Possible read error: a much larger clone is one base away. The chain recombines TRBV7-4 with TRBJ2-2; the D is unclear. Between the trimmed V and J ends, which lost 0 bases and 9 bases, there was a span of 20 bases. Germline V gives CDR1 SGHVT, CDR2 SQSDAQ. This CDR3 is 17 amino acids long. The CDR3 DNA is TGTGCCAGCAGCTTAGCCCAAGGGTTTGGGCTCGCCAGGGAGCTGTTTTTT. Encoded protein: CASSLAQGFGLARELFF.

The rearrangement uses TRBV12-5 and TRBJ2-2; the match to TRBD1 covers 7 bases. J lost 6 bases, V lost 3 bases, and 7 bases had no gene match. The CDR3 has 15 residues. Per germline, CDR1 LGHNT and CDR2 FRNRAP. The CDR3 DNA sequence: TGTGCTAGTGGTTTCTTCGGGACAGCCCCCGGGGAGCTGTTTTTT. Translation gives CASGFFGTAPGELFF. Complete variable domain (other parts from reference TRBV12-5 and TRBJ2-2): DARVTQTPRHKVTEMGQEVTMRCQPILGHNTVFWYRQTMMQGLELLAYFRNRAPLDDSGMPKDRFSAEMPDATLATLKIQPSEPRDSAVYFCASGFFGTAPGELFFGEGSRLTVL.

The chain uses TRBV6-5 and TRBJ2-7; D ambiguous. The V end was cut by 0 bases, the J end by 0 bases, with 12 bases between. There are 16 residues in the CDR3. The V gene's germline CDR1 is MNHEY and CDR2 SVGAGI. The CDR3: CASSYSLPGHSYEQYF. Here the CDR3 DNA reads TGTGCCAGCAGTTACTCGTTACCGGGCCACTCCTACGAGCAGTACTTC.

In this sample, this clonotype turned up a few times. The CDR3 nucleotides read TGTGCCAGCAGCCCTCGGGACAGAGCTTACAGAGCCGCCGGGGAGCTGTTTTTT. Its protein product is CASSPRDRAYRAAGELFF. The V call is TRBV7-8, the J call TRBJ2-2; 7 bases fit TRBD1. Looked up from germline, CDR1 is SGHVS and CDR2 is FQNEAQ. The CDR3 length is 18 residues. Germline trimming cut 5 bases from V and 6 bases from J; bases unmatched to any gene: 18.

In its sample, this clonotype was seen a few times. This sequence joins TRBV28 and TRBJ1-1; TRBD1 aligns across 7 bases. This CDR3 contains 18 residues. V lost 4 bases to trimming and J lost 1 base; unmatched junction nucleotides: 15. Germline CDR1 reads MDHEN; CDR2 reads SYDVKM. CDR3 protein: CASSSLLGQGVGNTEAFF. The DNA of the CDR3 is TGTGCCAGCAGTTCCTTATTAGGGCAGGGGGTCGGGAACACTGAAGCTTTCTTT.

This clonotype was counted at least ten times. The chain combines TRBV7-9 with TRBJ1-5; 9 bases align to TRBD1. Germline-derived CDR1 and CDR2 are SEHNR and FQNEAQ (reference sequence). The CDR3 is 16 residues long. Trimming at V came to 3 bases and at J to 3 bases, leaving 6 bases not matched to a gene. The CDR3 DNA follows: TGTGCCAGCAGCTTCGCCGGGACAGGGTCCAATCAGCCCCAGCATTTT. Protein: CASSFAGTGSNQPQHF.

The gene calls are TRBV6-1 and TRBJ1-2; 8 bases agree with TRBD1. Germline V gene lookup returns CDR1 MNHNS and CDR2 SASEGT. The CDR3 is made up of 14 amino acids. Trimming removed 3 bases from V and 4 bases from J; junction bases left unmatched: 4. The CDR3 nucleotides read TGTGCCAGCAGTGAGGGGACAGGCCTCTATGGCTACACCTTC. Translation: CASSEGTGLYGYTF.

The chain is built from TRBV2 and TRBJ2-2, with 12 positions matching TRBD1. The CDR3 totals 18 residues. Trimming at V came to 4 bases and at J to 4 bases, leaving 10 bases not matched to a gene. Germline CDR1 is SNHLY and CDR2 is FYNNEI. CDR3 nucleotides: TGTGCCAGCAGTGTGAGGGACAGGGGGCGCAAGGGCACCGGGGAGCTGTTTTTT. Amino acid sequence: CASSVRDRGRKGTGELFF. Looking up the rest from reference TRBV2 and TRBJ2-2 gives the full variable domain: EPEVTQTPSHQVTQMGQEVILRCVPISNHLYFYWYRQILGQKVEFLVSFYNNEISEKSEIFDDQFSVERPDGSNFTLKIRSTKLEDSAMYFCASSVRDRGRKGTGELFFGEGSRLTVL.

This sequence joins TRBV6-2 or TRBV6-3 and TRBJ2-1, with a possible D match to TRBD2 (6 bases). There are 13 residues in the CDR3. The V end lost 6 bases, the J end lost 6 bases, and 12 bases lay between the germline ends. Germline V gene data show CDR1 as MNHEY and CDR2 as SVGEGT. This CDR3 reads CASRVRRVNEQFF. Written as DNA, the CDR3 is TGTGCCAGCAGGGTACGGAGGGTCAATGAGCAGTTCTTC.

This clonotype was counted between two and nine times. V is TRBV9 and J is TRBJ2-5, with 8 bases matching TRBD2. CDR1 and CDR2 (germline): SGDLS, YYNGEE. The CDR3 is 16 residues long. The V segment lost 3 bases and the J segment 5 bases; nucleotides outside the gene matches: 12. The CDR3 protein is CASSGLGTSPSETQYF. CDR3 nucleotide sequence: TGTGCCAGCAGCGGTTTGGGGACTAGTCCATCCGAGACCCAGTACTTC.

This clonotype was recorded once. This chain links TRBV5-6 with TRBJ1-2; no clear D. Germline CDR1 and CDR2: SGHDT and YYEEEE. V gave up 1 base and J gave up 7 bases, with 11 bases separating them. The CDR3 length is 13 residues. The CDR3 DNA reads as TGTGCCAGCAGCTTGAGAACGAGCAGTGGCTACACCTTC. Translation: CASSLRTSSGYTF.

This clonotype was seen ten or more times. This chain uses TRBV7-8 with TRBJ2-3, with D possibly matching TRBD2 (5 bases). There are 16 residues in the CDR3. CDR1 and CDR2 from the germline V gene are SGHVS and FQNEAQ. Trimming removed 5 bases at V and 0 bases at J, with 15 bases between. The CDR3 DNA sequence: TGTGCCAGCAGCCCGTGGGGAGCCCGTAGCACAGATACGCAGTATTTT. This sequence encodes CASSPWGARSTDTQYF.

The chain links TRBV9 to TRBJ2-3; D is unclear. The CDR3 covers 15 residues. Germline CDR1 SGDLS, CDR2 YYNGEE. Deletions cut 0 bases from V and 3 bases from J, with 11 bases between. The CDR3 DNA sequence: TGTGCCAGCAGCGTAGAAAACACCTTTACAGATACGCAGTATTTT. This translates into CASSVENTFTDTQYF.

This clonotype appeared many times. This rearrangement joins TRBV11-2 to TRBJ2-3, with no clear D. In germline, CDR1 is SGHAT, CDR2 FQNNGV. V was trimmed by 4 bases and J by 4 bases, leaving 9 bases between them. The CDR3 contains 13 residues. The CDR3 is CASSSFLSDTQYF. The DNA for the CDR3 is TGTGCCAGCAGCTCATTCCTTTCAGATACGCAGTATTTT.

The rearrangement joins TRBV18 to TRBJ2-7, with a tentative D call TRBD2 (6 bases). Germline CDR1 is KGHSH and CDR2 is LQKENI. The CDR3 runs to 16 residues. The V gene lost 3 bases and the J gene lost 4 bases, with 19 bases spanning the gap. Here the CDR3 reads CASSPQEGWSVYEQYF. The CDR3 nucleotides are TGTGCCAGCTCACCGCAGGAGGGGTGGTCGGTATACGAGCAGTACTTC.